The present TCR beta chain was sequenced within a study of blood T cell repertoires in COVID-19. Across the study: Sources were T cells, B-cell-depleted T cells, or PBMCs; the material itself was cDNA or gDNA.

After removal of 5 bases from V and 2 bases from J, the junction contained 5 bases not matched to a gene. CDR3 length: 16 residues. Per germline, CDR1 LNHDA and CDR2 SQIVND (reference sequence). Per the original data handling: Nucleated cell number was recorded as an estimate derived from reference gene primer amplification. Clones were read by immunoSEQ multiplex PCR, and TCRdb kept only the in-frame ones, dropping some. D and trimming were read from the DNA, whereas the V and J calls and clone size are those reported in that table. The sample shows roughly 150,000 clones, 85% of them seen only once. While infection was still active, Seattle patients were enrolled and then followed longitudinally.

The chain carries TRBV19 and TRBJ2-3; 12 bases align to TRBD2. Sequenced input: peripheral blood. The TCR was taken from a woman older than 75 with COVID-19, enrolled during active disease. For the CDR3, the DNA is TGTGCCAGTAGTTCTGGACTAGCGGGGAACACAGATACGCAGTATTTT. It codes for CASSSGLAGNTDTQYF.